This is a list of T cell receptor beta chains from one sample in a study of OX40 agonist ivuxolimab in advanced cancers. Sequencing used immunoSEQ multiplex PCR; TCRdb keeps in-frame clones, though not all of them. The data hold some 150,000 clones, with roughly 91% observed a single time. The source material was CD4+ or CD8+ T cells sorted from blood, sampled in a trial of the OX40 agonist ivuxolimab. Receptors were obtained from an adult with an advanced solid tumor such as melanoma, head and neck, liver or kidney cancer. Each CDR3 is given with its conserved first and last residue. The D gene is left open where the match is weak. The size entry is marked missing in some rows and otherwise reads once, few, many or a size class.

clone size: NA
D gene: NA
V gene: TRBV27
J gene: TRBJ2-7
CDR3 DNA: TGTGCCAGCAGTTTAAGCAGGGCGAGCTCCTACGAGCAGTACTTC
CDR3 protein: CASSLSRASSYEQYF

clone size: NA
D gene: TRBD1
V gene: TRBV5-1
J gene: TRBJ2-7
CDR3 DNA: TGCGCCAGCAGCTTGGTAAGGGACAGGGGGCAGTTTCGTACCTACGAGCAGTACTTC
CDR3 protein: CASSLVRDRGQFRTYEQYF

clone size: NA
D gene: TRBD2
V gene: TRBV2
J gene: TRBJ2-7
CDR3 DNA: TGTGCCAGCAGTTGGACTAGCGGCCCGTCCTACGAGCAGTACTTC
CDR3 protein: CASSWTSGPSYEQYF

clone size: NA
D gene: NA
V gene: TRBV18
J gene: TRBJ1-1
CDR3 DNA: TGTGCCAGCTCACCACCGAACTTGGGTTACACTGAAGCTTTCTTT
CDR3 protein: CASSPPNLGYTEAFF

clone size: NA
D gene: NA
V gene: TRBV7-2
J gene: TRBJ1-1
CDR3 DNA: TGTGCCAGCAGCTTAGTCGGGGGTGGGAACACTGAAGCTTTCTTT
CDR3 protein: CASSLVGGGNTEAFF

clone size: NA
D gene: NA
V gene: TRBV6-1
J gene: TRBJ1-4
CDR3 DNA: TGTGCCAGCAGTTCCGGGCAGGGAGGCGAAAAACTGTTTTTT
CDR3 protein: CASSSGQGGEKLFF

clone size: NA
D gene: NA
V gene: TRBV28
J gene: TRBJ2-3
CDR3 DNA: TGTGCCAGCAGTTCCTCGGGATCCACAGATACGCAGTATTTT
CDR3 protein: CASSSSGSTDTQYF

clone size: NA
D gene: TRBD1
V gene: TRBV2
J gene: TRBJ1-1
CDR3 DNA: TGTGCCAGCAGTGAATCACAGGGGGCTGAAGCTTTCTTT
CDR3 protein: CASSESQGAEAFF

clone size: NA
D gene: NA
V gene: TRBV9
J gene: TRBJ1-5
CDR3 DNA: TGTGCCAGCAGCGGTCCGAGCAATCAGCCCCAGCATTTT
CDR3 protein: CASSGPSNQPQHF

clone size: NA
D gene: NA
V gene: TRBV19
J gene: TRBJ2-1
CDR3 DNA: TGTGCCAGTAGTAATCGGGCGGGCCGCGGGCCATCCTACAATGAGCAGTTCTTC
CDR3 protein: CASSNRAGRGPSYNEQFF

clone size: NA
D gene: TRBD1
V gene: TRBV19
J gene: TRBJ1-6
CDR3 DNA: TGTGCCAGTAGTATAGACGCACCGGGACAGGGGGGCTCACCCCTCCACTTT
CDR3 protein: CASSIDAPGQGGSPLHF

clone size: NA
D gene: TRBD1
V gene: TRBV6-1
J gene: TRBJ1-1
CDR3 DNA: TGTGCCAGCAGTGAACAGGGACAGTTCTCGGGGTGGGGTGTGAACACTGAAGCTTTCTTT
CDR3 protein: CASSEQGQFSGWGVNTEAFF

clone size: NA
D gene: NA
V gene: TRBV10-3
J gene: TRBJ1-1
CDR3 DNA: TGTGCCATCAGTGAGAATTTAGGGGCAGGGTGGAACACTGAAGCTTTCTTT
CDR3 protein: CAISENLGAGWNTEAFF

clone size: NA
D gene: NA
V gene: TRBV11-3
J gene: TRBJ2-4
CDR3 DNA: TGTGCCAGCAGCTCCGGGGGCGGTAACATTCAGTACTTC
CDR3 protein: CASSSGGGNIQYF

clone size: NA
D gene: NA
V gene: TRBV10-3
J gene: TRBJ1-1
CDR3 DNA: TGTGCCATCAGTACAGGGTCCCCTGAAGCTTTCTTT
CDR3 protein: CAISTGSPEAFF

clone size: NA
D gene: TRBD1
V gene: TRBV18
J gene: TRBJ1-4
CDR3 DNA: TGTGCCAGCTCGCCTGGACAGGGAGATGAAAAACTGTTTTTT
CDR3 protein: CASSPGQGDEKLFF

clone size: NA
D gene: TRBD1
V gene: TRBV28
J gene: TRBJ1-3
CDR3 DNA: TGTGCCAGCAGTTTATATGCGGGGACAGGGGATAACACCATATATTTT
CDR3 protein: CASSLYAGTGDNTIYF

clone size: once
D gene: NA
V gene: TRBV11-1
J gene: TRBJ2-3
CDR3 DNA: TGTGCCAGCAGTTTTCAGGATACGCAGTATTTT
CDR3 protein: CASSFQDTQYF

clone size: NA
D gene: NA
V gene: TRBV7-3
J gene: TRBJ1-1
CDR3 DNA: TGTGCCAGCAGCAAAGAGTGGACTGCCGCCGAAGCTTTCTTT
CDR3 protein: CASSKEWTAAEAFF

clone size: NA
D gene: NA
V gene: TRBV28
J gene: TRBJ2-7
CDR3 DNA: TGTGCCAGCAGAGCGGACGGGGGCTCCTACGAGCAGTACTTC
CDR3 protein: CASRADGGSYEQYF

clone size: NA
D gene: TRBD1
V gene: TRBV11-3
J gene: TRBJ1-6
CDR3 DNA: TGTGCCAGCAGCCAGGACAGGGGTAATTCACCCCTCCACTTT
CDR3 protein: CASSQDRGNSPLHF

clone size: NA
D gene: NA
V gene: TRBV11-2
J gene: TRBJ1-1
CDR3 DNA: TGTGCCAGCAGCACCACTGGGGGTCCCCCAACTGAAGCTTTCTTT
CDR3 protein: CASSTTGGPPTEAFF

clone size: NA
D gene: NA
V gene: TRBV18
J gene: TRBJ2-3
CDR3 DNA: TGTGCCAGCTCACCAACACAGGGATTAACAGATACGCAGTATTTT
CDR3 protein: CASSPTQGLTDTQYF

clone size: few
D gene: NA
V gene: TRBV4-1
J gene: TRBJ1-2
CDR3 DNA: TGCGCCAGCAGCCCACGGGACGCGTCGCGGGGCTACACCTTC
CDR3 protein: CASSPRDASRGYTF

clone size: NA
D gene: TRBD2
V gene: TRBV4-2
J gene: TRBJ2-2
CDR3 DNA: TGTGCCAGCAGCCAAGACGGACTAGCGGACCATAACACCGGGGAGCTGTTTTTT
CDR3 protein: CASSQDGLADHNTGELFF

clone size: NA
D gene: NA
V gene: TRBV5-4
J gene: TRBJ2-7
CDR3 DNA: TGTGCCAGCAGCTTGCAAGGGCGCGAGCAGTACTTC
CDR3 protein: CASSLQGREQYF

clone size: NA
D gene: NA
V gene: TRBV27
J gene: TRBJ2-1
CDR3 DNA: TGTGCCAGCAGTTTCTCCGGGTCGAGGGCCCTCTACAATGAGCAGTTCTTC
CDR3 protein: CASSFSGSRALYNEQFF

clone size: NA
D gene: TRBD1
V gene: TRBV6-5
J gene: TRBJ1-1
CDR3 DNA: TGTGCCAGCAGTTACTACAGGGGCACTGAAGCTTTCTTT
CDR3 protein: CASSYYRGTEAFF

clone size: NA
D gene: NA
V gene: TRBV18
J gene: TRBJ2-7
CDR3 DNA: TGTGCCAGCTCACCACTTGGGAGTCCGGACGAGCAGTACTTC
CDR3 protein: CASSPLGSPDEQYF

clone size: NA
D gene: TRBD1
V gene: TRBV28
J gene: TRBJ1-4
CDR3 DNA: TGTGCCAGCAGTTTGCAGGGGGGACGGGAAAAACTGTTTTTT
CDR3 protein: CASSLQGGREKLFF

clone size: NA
D gene: NA
V gene: TRBV14
J gene: TRBJ2-7
CDR3 DNA: TGTGCCAGCAGCCCCGGTGGGGTGGCCTACGAGCAGTACTTC
CDR3 protein: CASSPGGVAYEQYF

clone size: NA
D gene: TRBD1
V gene: TRBV27
J gene: TRBJ1-2
CDR3 DNA: TGTGCCAGCAGCGCACTTCAAACAGGGGTTAACTATGGCTACACCTTC
CDR3 protein: CASSALQTGVNYGYTF

clone size: NA
D gene: NA
V gene: TRBV6-9
J gene: TRBJ1-2
CDR3 DNA: TGTGCCAGCAGTGAGAACTATGGCTACACCTTC
CDR3 protein: CASSENYGYTF

clone size: NA
D gene: NA
V gene: TRBV28
J gene: TRBJ1-2
CDR3 DNA: TGTGCCAGCAGTTTAACGGGGGGACCGAACTATGGCTACACCTTC
CDR3 protein: CASSLTGGPNYGYTF

clone size: NA
D gene: TRBD2
V gene: TRBV9
J gene: TRBJ2-5
CDR3 DNA: TGTGCCAGCAGCCGCATGACTAGCGGGGGGCGGGGACAAGAGACCCAGTACTTC
CDR3 protein: CASSRMTSGGRGQETQYF

clone size: once
D gene: TRBD2
V gene: TRBV7-9
J gene: TRBJ2-6
CDR3 DNA: TGTGCCAGCAGCTTAGCGGTAGCGGGAGTGAGTGGGGCCAACGTCCTGACTTTC
CDR3 protein: CASSLAVAGVSGANVLTF

clone size: NA
D gene: NA
V gene: TRBV28
J gene: TRBJ1-4
CDR3 DNA: TGTGCCAGCACCCTACAGGGTGCGAGCGAAAAACTGTTTTTT
CDR3 protein: CASTLQGASEKLFF

clone size: NA
D gene: NA
V gene: TRBV6-5
J gene: TRBJ1-2
CDR3 DNA: TGTGCCAGCACAAGCTCTAACTATGGCTACACCTTC
CDR3 protein: CASTSSNYGYTF

clone size: NA
D gene: NA
V gene: TRBV5-1
J gene: TRBJ2-5
CDR3 DNA: TGCGCCAGCAGCTCGCCAGGGGGGAAAGAGACCCAGTACTTC
CDR3 protein: CASSSPGGKETQYF

clone size: NA
D gene: TRBD1
V gene: TRBV2
J gene: TRBJ1-4
CDR3 DNA: TGTGCCAGCAGTGGAGAGGGGGCAGGTGAAAAACTGTTTTTT
CDR3 protein: CASSGEGAGEKLFF

clone size: NA
D gene: NA
V gene: TRBV5-1
J gene: TRBJ2-6
CDR3 DNA: TGCGCCAGCAGCTTGCTAAGCTCTGGGGCCAACGTCCTGACTTTC
CDR3 protein: CASSLLSSGANVLTF

clone size: NA
D gene: TRBD1
V gene: TRBV6-5
J gene: TRBJ2-7
CDR3 DNA: TGTGCCAGCAGTAGGACAGGCGCCTACGAGCAGTACTTC
CDR3 protein: CASSRTGAYEQYF

clone size: NA
D gene: NA
V gene: TRBV7-2
J gene: TRBJ1-5
CDR3 DNA: TGTGCCAGCACCAAAGGGGGAGGAGGCAATCAGCCCCAGCATTTT
CDR3 protein: CASTKGGGGNQPQHF

clone size: NA
D gene: TRBD2
V gene: TRBV15
J gene: TRBJ2-3
CDR3 DNA: TGTGCCACCAGCAGAGTCCTGGGAGGGGCAGTTAAGAAGAGTCCCCCAGATACGCAGTATTTT
CDR3 protein: CATSRVLGGAVKKSPPDTQYF

clone size: NA
D gene: NA
V gene: TRBV11-2
J gene: TRBJ2-5
CDR3 DNA: TGTGCCAGCAGCCCTTCCCCGACAGCCGCACAAGAGACCCAGTACTTC
CDR3 protein: CASSPSPTAAQETQYF

clone size: few
D gene: NA
V gene: TRBV30
J gene: TRBJ1-4
CDR3 DNA: TGTGCCTGGAGTGCTAGTGAAAAACTGTTTTTT
CDR3 protein: CAWSASEKLFF

clone size: NA
D gene: TRBD2
V gene: TRBV28
J gene: TRBJ2-5
CDR3 DNA: TGTGCCAGCAGCTTAACTAGCGGGGGGTCCCAGTACTTC
CDR3 protein: CASSLTSGGSQYF

clone size: once
D gene: NA
V gene: TRBV9
J gene: TRBJ1-1
CDR3 DNA: TGTGCCAGCAGCCCCCGGGACAAGAACACTGAAGCTTTCTTT
CDR3 protein: CASSPRDKNTEAFF

clone size: NA
D gene: NA
V gene: TRBV6-5
J gene: TRBJ1-5
CDR3 DNA: TGTGCCAGCAGCCAGGGCCCGTTAGGTCAGCCCCAGCATTTT
CDR3 protein: CASSQGPLGQPQHF

clone size: NA
D gene: TRBD1
V gene: TRBV2
J gene: TRBJ1-5
CDR3 DNA: TGTGCCAGCAGCCCCGACAGGGGAGGCAATCAGCCCCAGCATTTT
CDR3 protein: CASSPDRGGNQPQHF

clone size: NA
D gene: NA
V gene: TRBV4-3
J gene: TRBJ1-3
CDR3 DNA: TGCGCCAGCAGCCAAGATCCCCAGGGTGCTGGAAACACCATATATTTT
CDR3 protein: CASSQDPQGAGNTIYF

clone size: NA
D gene: TRBD1
V gene: TRBV10-3
J gene: TRBJ1-4
CDR3 DNA: TGTGCCATCAGTTCGACAGGGCTCCATGAAAAACTGTTTTTT
CDR3 protein: CAISSTGLHEKLFF

clone size: few
D gene: TRBD1
V gene: TRBV5-6
J gene: TRBJ1-1
CDR3 DNA: TGTGCCAGCAGCGTTATGGACAGGGACCCTGAAGCTTTCTTT
CDR3 protein: CASSVMDRDPEAFF

clone size: NA
D gene: NA
V gene: TRBV27
J gene: TRBJ2-5
CDR3 DNA: TGTGCCAGCACGGCGGGTAGAGGGAGGACCCAGTACTTC
CDR3 protein: CASTAGRGRTQYF

clone size: NA
D gene: TRBD1
V gene: TRBV7-2
J gene: TRBJ2-3
CDR3 DNA: TGTGCCAGCAGCAAGGACAGGGGCACAGATACGCAGTATTTT
CDR3 protein: CASSKDRGTDTQYF